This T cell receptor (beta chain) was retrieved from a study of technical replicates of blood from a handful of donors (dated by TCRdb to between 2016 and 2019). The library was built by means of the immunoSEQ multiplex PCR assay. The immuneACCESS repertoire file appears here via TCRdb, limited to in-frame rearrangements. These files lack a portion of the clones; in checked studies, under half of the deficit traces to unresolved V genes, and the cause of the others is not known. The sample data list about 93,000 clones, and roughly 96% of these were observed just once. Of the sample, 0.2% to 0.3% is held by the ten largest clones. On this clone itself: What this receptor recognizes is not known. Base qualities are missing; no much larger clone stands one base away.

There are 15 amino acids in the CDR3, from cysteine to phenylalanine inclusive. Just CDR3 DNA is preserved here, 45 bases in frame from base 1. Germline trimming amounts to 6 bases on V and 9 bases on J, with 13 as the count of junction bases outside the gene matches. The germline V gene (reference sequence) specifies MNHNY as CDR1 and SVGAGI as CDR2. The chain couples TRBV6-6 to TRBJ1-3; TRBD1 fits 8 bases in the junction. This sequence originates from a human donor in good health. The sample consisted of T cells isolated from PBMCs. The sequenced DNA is TGTGCCAGCAGAGCGCCAGGGGGCGATTCGGCCACCATATATTTT. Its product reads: CASRAPGGDSATIYF.